This passage covers 4 T cell receptor beta chains from one sample sequenced in a study of response to subunit inactivated influenza vaccine. TCRdb passed the RT-PCR reads through MiXCR, listing each CDR3 protein once. The sample yields over 150,000 distinct CDR3 sequences, over 8.5% seen once. Source: CD8+ T cells sorted from PBMCs, taken around 25 months after vaccination. The receptor set was obtained from a man in his fifties or sixties who received an inactivated influenza vaccine.

This chain connects TRBV7-8 to TRBJ1-5; 7 bases fit TRBD1. Germline trimming cut 2 bases from V and 1 base from J; bases unmatched to any gene: 2. The CDR3 loop spans 15 amino acids. Germline V CDR1 and CDR2: SGHVS, FQNEAQ. CDR3 residues: CASSLTGVSNQPQHF. As DNA, the CDR3 is TGTGCCAGCAGCTTAACAGGGGTAAGCAATCAGCCCCAGCATTTT.

The table lists this clonotype with a count of one. The genes are TRBV20-1 and TRBJ2-1; TRBD2 agrees at 7 bases. This CDR3 region has 14 residues. The junction had 6 bases not matched to a gene; V was cut back by 0 bases and J by 7 bases. Germline values: CDR1 DFQATT, CDR2 SNEGSKA (reference sequence). The CDR3 reads CSARDFGGKNEQFF. Here the CDR3 DNA reads TGCAGTGCTAGAGATTTCGGGGGGAAAAATGAGCAGTTCTTC.

This clonotype was counted a few times. The chain has TRBV10-3 and TRBJ2-3; 14 bases align to TRBD2. V trimming: 10 bases; J trimming: 1 base; junction bases outside the gene matches: 7. The length of the CDR3 is 16 residues. Germline-derived CDR1 and CDR2 are ENHRY and SYGVKD. CDR3 region: CATGLAGGARTDTQYF. For the CDR3, the DNA is TGTGCCACAGGACTAGCGGGGGGCGCTCGCACAGATACGCAGTATTTT.

The V and J genes are TRBV6-2 or TRBV6-3 and TRBJ1-1; no firm D call. The germline CDR1 and CDR2 sequences are MNHEY and SVGEGT. The CDR3 consists of 16 residues. V shed 6 bases and J shed 2 bases, with 19 bases lying between them. For the CDR3, the DNA is TGTGCCAGCAGCCACGCCCCATGGGTAGCTAACACTGAAGCTTTCTTT. Protein sequence: CASSHAPWVANTEAFF.